A selection of T cell receptor beta chains follows, all from one sample in a study of shared clonotypes between healthy human individuals. The assay was immunoSEQ multiplex PCR, and TCRdb's table has in-frame clones only and misses some. The sample holds around 580,000 clones, roughly 98% seen once. Sequencing input: naive CD8+ T cells sorted from blood. All receptors derive from a man aged 25 to 40 in good health. CDR3s include the opening cysteine and the closing phenylalanine or tryptophan. D genes are given only for firm matches. Clone size is not always given. Where it is, it says once, few, many or a class for expanded clones.

V	size	D	J	CDR3	DNA
TRBV9	.	TRBD2	TRBJ2-1	CASSVESGSGRADEQFF	TGTGCCAGCAGCGTAGAATCTGGCAGCGGGAGGGCCGATGAGCAGTTCTTC
TRBV18	.	.	TRBJ2-3	CASSSSGTFTDTQYF	TGTGCCAGCTCATCGTCCGGGACTTTCACAGATACGCAGTATTTT
TRBV9	.	.	TRBJ2-2	CAGEARTGELFF	TGCGCCGGGGAGGCCCGGACCGGGGAGCTGTTTTTT
TRBV6-1	.	TRBD2	TRBJ2-3	CASSFSGSTDTQYF	TGTGCCAGCAGTTTTAGCGGGAGCACAGATACGCAGTATTTT
TRBV11-2	once	.	TRBJ2-1	CASRTLSGPSYNEQFF	TGTGCCAGCAGAACCCTTAGCGGCCCCTCCTACAATGAGCAGTTCTTC
TRBV2	.	.	TRBJ2-5	CASRPAGGSETQYF	TGTGCCAGCAGGCCCGCCGGGGGATCAGAGACCCAGTACTTC
TRBV7-8	.	.	TRBJ2-5	CASSQRDGPEGSKETQYF	TGTGCCAGCAGCCAGAGGGACGGCCCAGAGGGGTCAAAAGAGACCCAGTACTTC
TRBV28	once	TRBD1	TRBJ1-5	CASRTTGRGSNQPQHF	TGTGCCAGCAGAACGACAGGGAGGGGAAGCAATCAGCCCCAGCATTTT
TRBV2	.	TRBD1	TRBJ2-7	CASSEGTGVYEQYF	TGTGCCAGCAGTGAAGGGACAGGGGTCTACGAGCAGTACTTC
TRBV27	.	TRBD2	TRBJ2-3	CASSFLAGSTDTQYF	TGTGCCAGCAGTTTCCTAGCGGGGAGCACAGATACGCAGTATTTT
TRBV4-1	.	.	TRBJ2-1	CASSQENNNEQFF	TGCGCCAGCAGCCAAGAAAATAACAATGAGCAGTTCTTC
TRBV9	.	.	TRBJ2-5	CASSPRGYGETQYF	TGTGCCAGCAGCCCGCGCGGGTATGGTGAGACCCAGTACTTC
TRBV25-1	.	.	TRBJ1-1	CASSDTRNTEAFF	TGTGCCAGCAGTGATACAAGGAACACTGAAGCTTTCTTT
TRBV4-1	.	.	TRBJ2-7	CASSQADEQYF	TGCGCCAGCAGCCAAGCCGACGAGCAGTACTTC
TRBV5-1	.	TRBD2	TRBJ2-7	CASSLDSGGYEQYF	TGCGCCAGCAGCTTGGATTCGGGGGGCTACGAGCAGTACTTC
TRBV6-5	.	.	TRBJ2-2	CASSYSIPTGELFF	TGTGCCAGCAGTTACTCGATCCCTACCGGGGAGCTGTTTTTT
TRBV6-1	.	.	TRBJ1-1	CASRIQGFTDTEAFF	TGTGCCAGCAGAATTCAGGGATTTACGGACACTGAAGCTTTCTTT
TRBV29-1	.	.	TRBJ2-1	CSVVSQPNEQFF	TGCAGCGTTGTGTCCCAGCCCAATGAGCAGTTCTTC
TRBV4-1	.	.	TRBJ2-3	CASSQDERVDTQYF	TGCGCCAGCAGCCAAGATGAGAGGGTGGATACGCAGTATTTT
TRBV25-1	.	.	TRBJ2-7	CASSVTFEQYF	TGTGCCAGCAGTGTTACCTTCGAGCAGTACTTC
TRBV15	.	TRBD2	TRBJ2-7	CATTLGGSAYEQYF	TGTGCCACCACCCTGGGCGGGAGTGCCTACGAGCAGTACTTC
TRBV10-3	.	TRBD2	TRBJ2-7	CAISDPLAGGAEQYF	TGTGCCATCAGTGACCCGCTAGCGGGAGGCGCCGAGCAGTACTTC